These 11 T cell receptor beta chains were all obtained from the same sample, sequenced in a study of T cells after yellow fever vaccination. TCRdb ran MiXCR on the 5' RACE reads and lists one entry per CDR3 protein. The table lists some 250,000 distinct CDR3 sequences, 6% to 7.5% of them singletons, with approximately 0.87% in the top ten. The specimen was CD4+ T cells sorted from PBMCs, collected 15 days after the yellow fever booster vaccination. These receptors came from a man aged 30 to 45 who received the YFV17D yellow fever vaccine.

This clonotype has a handful of counts. This rearrangement joins TRBV3-1 to TRBJ1-2, with D tentatively TRBD1 (5 bases). V was shortened by 2 bases and J by 7 bases, with 14 bases between the two germline ends. Germline V gives CDR1 LGHDT, CDR2 YNNKEL (reference sequence). The CDR3 extends over 14 amino acids. DNA of the CDR3: TGTGCCAGCAGCCAATCAACAGGACGGGGTGGCTACACCTTC. It yields the protein CASSQSTGRGGYTF.

J is TRBJ2-5 and V is TRBV5-5, with 11 bases fitting TRBD2. CDR1 is SGHKS and CDR2 is YYEKEE in the germline V gene (reference sequence). This CDR3 contains 18 residues. V lost 1 base to trimming and J lost 4 bases; unmatched junction nucleotides: 12. CDR3 DNA sequence: TGTGCCAGCAGCTTGACTAGCGGGAGCGGTAAAGGTGGAGAGACCCAGTACTTC. Translating gives CASSLTSGSGKGGETQYF.

This clonotype was observed a single time. The J gene is TRBJ2-7, the V gene TRBV6-2 or TRBV6-3; no clear D. The germline V and J ends were trimmed by 10 bases and 4 bases, with 11 bases remaining between them. This CDR3 has 11 residues. From germline, CDR1 is MNHEY and CDR2 SVGEGT. The CDR3 reads CANTHTYEQYF. The CDR3, as DNA: TGTGCCAACACCCACACTTACGAGCAGTACTTC.

The V and J genes are TRBV6-6 and TRBJ2-7, with no clear D. CDR3 length: 11 residues. CDR1 and CDR2 (germline): MNHNY, SVGAGI (reference sequence). Deletions cut 6 bases from V and 6 bases from J, with 9 bases between. The CDR3 region has the DNA TGTGCCAGCAGCGAACCTTTCGAGCAGTACTTC. Its protein product is CASSEPFEQYF.

This clonotype was observed a handful of times. For the CDR3, the DNA is TGCGCCAGCAGCTCATCAGCGGGGGGGTACAATGAGCAGTTCTTC. The encoded protein is CASSSSAGGYNEQFF. The chain recombines TRBV4-3 with TRBJ2-1; 10 positions agree with TRBD2. The CDR3 is 15 residues long. Germline V gene lookup returns CDR1 LGHNA and CDR2 YSLEER. V was clipped by 5 bases and J by 4 bases; unmatched bases: 5.

V gene TRBV5-1 combines with J gene TRBJ2-5; no firm D call. This CDR3 has 13 residues. Germline CDR1 SGHRS, CDR2 YFSETQ. The germline V and J ends were trimmed by 1 base and 2 bases, with 6 bases remaining between them. This CDR3 is CASSLKLQETQYF. The CDR3 DNA sequence: TGCGCCAGCAGCTTGAAGTTACAAGAGACCCAGTACTTC. The whole variable domain, filled in from reference TRBV5-1 and TRBJ2-5, reads KAGVTQTPRYLIKTRGQQVTLSCSPISGHRSVSWYQQTPGQGLQFLFEYFSETQRNKGNFPGRFSGRQFSNSRSEMNVSTLELGDSALYLCASSLKLQETQYFGPGTRLLVL.

The rearrangement joins TRBV28 to TRBJ2-7; D unresolved. CDR1 and CDR2 from the germline V gene are MDHEN and SYDVKM. The CDR3 has 12 residues. Between the trimmed V and J ends, which lost 2 bases and 3 bases, there was a span of 5 bases. CDR3 bases: TGTGCCAGCAGTTTAAAGGGCTACGAGCAGTACTTC. It is translated as CASSLKGYEQYF.

The chain couples TRBV5-4 to TRBJ2-7; D is ambiguous. The CDR3 is made up of 13 amino acids. Germline V CDR1 and CDR2: SGHNT, YYREEE (reference sequence). The ends were cut back, 5 bases at V and 5 bases at J, with 14 bases in the middle. In DNA, the CDR3 is TGTGCCAGCAGAGTGGTGGCCACAAACGAGCAGTACTTC. Translated: CASRVVATNEQYF.

In this sample, this clonotype turned up many times. The V and J genes are TRBV18 and TRBJ2-4, with D perhaps matching TRBD1 or TRBD2 (5 bases each). The germline V gene encodes CDR1 KGHSH and CDR2 LQKENI. V shed 5 bases and J shed 8 bases, with 13 bases lying between them. CDR3 length: 13 residues. This chain's CDR3 is CASSNPGADIQYF. The CDR3 nucleotides read TGTGCCAGCTCAAATCCCGGGGCGGACATTCAGTACTTC.

This clonotype was recorded many times. This rearrangement joins TRBV12-3 or TRBV12-4 to TRBJ2-7; 13 bases are a match to TRBD2. V shed 6 bases, J shed 6 bases, and the junction held 11 bases outside the gene matches. CDR3 length equals 16 residues. This CDR3 reads CASRGLAGTLGLEQYF. The CDR3 region has the DNA TGTGCCAGCAGGGGACTAGCGGGAACTCTTGGCCTCGAGCAGTACTTC.

J is TRBJ1-1 and V is TRBV18, with 7 bases aligning to TRBD1. CDR1 KGHSH and CDR2 LQKENI come from the germline V gene. This CDR3 region has 15 residues. V shed 5 bases, J shed 2 bases, and the junction held 8 bases outside the gene matches. Written as DNA, the CDR3 is TGTGCCAGCTCATCTCGACAGGGCGACAACACTGAAGCTTTCTTT. Encoded protein: CASSSRQGDNTEAFF.